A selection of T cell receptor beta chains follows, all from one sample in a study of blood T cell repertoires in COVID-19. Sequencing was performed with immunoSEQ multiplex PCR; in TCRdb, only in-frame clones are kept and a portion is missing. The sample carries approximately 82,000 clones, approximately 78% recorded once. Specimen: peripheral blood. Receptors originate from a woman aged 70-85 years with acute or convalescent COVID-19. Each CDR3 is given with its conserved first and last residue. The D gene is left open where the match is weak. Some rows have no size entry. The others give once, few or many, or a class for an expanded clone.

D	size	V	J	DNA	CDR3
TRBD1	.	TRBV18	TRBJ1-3	TGTGCCAGCTCACCACCGACAGGGAGCAGAAACACCATATATTTT	CASSPPTGSRNTIYF
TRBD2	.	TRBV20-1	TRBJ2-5	TGCAGTGCTAGTAGCGGGAGGTTAATAGAGACCCAGTACTTC	CSASSGRLIETQYF
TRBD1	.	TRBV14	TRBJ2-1	TGTGCCAGCAGCCAAGCCGGCAGGGGGTCCTACAATGAGCAGTTCTTC	CASSQAGRGSYNEQFF
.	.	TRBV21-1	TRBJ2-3	TGTGCCAGCAGCACGGGACAGGGGGTGGAGGATACGCAGTATTTT	CASSTGQGVEDTQYF
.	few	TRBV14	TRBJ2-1	TGTGCCAGCAGCCAACAAGCTGGAGGTCCGGGAATCTACAATGAGCAGTTCTTC	CASSQQAGGPGIYNEQFF
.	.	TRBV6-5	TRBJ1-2	TGTGCCAGCAGTCCGATACCAGCTAACTATGGCTACACCTTC	CASSPIPANYGYTF
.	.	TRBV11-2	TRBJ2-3	TGTGCCAGCAGCTTAGGCGTCGGCACAGATACGCAGTATTTT	CASSLGVGTDTQYF
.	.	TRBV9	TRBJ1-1	TGTGCCAGCAGCGTAGGGACAATCGTCCCTGAAGCTTTCTTT	CASSVGTIVPEAFF
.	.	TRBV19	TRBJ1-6	TGTGCCAGTAGCTGGCCGTCGGGACAACCCGGGGTTAATTCACCCCTCCACTTT	CASSWPSGQPGVNSPLHF
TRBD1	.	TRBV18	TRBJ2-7	TGTGCCAGCTCAAACCAGGGGGCTGCCCACGAGCAGTACTTC	CASSNQGAAHEQYF
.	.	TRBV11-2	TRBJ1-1	TGTGCCAGCAGCTTAGACCTGGGGAGGACTGAAGCTTTCTTT	CASSLDLGRTEAFF
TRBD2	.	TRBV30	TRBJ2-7	TGTGCCTGGAGTGGCGGCGGGACTACCTACGAGCAGTACTTC	CAWSGGGTTYEQYF
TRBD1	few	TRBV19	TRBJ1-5	TGTGCCAGTAGTATAGGGGACAGGGGGTCGGAGCCCCAGCATTTT	CASSIGDRGSEPQHF
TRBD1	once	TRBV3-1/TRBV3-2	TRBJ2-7	TGTGCCAGCAGCGGGACAGGGCTGTATGGGGAGCAGTACTTC	CASSGTGLYGEQYF
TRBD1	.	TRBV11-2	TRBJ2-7	TGTGCCAGCAGCTTTGGGCACACAGGGGCGTTGGCCTACGAGCAGTACTTC	CASSFGHTGALAYEQYF
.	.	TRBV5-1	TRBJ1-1	TGCGCCAGCAGCTTGACAGGGTTCAACGAGAACACTGAAGCTTTCTTT	CASSLTGFNENTEAFF